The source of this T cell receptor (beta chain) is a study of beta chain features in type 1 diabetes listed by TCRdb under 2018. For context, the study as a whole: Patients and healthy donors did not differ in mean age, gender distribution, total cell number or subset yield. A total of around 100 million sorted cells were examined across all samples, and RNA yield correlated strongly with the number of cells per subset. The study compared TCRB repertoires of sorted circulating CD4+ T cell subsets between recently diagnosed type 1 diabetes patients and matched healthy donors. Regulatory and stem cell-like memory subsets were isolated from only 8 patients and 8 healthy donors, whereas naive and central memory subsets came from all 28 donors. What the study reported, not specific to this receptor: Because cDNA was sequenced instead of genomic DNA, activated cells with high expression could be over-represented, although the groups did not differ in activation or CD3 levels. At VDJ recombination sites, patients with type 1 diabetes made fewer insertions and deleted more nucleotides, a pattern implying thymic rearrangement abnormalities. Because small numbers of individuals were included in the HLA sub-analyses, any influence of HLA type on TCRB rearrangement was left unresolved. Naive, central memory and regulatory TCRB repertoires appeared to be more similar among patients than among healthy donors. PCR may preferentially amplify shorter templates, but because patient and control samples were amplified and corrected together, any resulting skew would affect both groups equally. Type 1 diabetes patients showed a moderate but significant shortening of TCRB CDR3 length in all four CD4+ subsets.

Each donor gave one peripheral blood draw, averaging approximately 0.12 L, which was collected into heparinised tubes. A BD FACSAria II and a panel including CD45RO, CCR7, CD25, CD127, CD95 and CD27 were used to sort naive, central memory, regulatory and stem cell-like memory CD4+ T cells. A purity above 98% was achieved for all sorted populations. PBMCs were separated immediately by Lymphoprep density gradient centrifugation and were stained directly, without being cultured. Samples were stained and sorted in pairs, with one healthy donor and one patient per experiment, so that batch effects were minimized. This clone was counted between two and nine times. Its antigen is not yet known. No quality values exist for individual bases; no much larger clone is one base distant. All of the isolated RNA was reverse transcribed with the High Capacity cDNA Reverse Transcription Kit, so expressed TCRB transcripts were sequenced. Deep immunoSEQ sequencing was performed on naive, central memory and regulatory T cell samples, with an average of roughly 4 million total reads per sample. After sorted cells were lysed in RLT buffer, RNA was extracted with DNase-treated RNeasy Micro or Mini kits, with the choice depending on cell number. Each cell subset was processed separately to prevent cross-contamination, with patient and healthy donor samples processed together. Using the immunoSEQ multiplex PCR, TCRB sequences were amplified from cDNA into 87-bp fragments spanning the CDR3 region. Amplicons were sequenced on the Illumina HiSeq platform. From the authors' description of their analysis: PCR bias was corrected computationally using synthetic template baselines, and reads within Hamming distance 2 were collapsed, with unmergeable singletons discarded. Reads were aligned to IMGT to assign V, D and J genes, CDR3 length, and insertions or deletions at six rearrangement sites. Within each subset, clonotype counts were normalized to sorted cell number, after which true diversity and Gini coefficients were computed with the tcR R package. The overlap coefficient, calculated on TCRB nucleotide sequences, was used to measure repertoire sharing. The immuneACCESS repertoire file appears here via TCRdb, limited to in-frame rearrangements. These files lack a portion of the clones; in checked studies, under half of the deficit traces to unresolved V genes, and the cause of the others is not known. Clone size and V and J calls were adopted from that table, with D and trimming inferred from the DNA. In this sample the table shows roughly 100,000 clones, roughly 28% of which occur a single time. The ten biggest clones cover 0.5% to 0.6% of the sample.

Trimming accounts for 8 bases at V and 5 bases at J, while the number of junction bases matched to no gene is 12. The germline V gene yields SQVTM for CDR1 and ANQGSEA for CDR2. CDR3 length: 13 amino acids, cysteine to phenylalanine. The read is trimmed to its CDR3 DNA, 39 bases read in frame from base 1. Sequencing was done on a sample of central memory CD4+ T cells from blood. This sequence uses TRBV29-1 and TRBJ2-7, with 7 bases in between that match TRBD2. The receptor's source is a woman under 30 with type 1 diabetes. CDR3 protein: CSTRGGFSDEQYF. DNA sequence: TGCAGCACCCGGGGAGGGTTCTCGGACGAGCAGTACTTC.